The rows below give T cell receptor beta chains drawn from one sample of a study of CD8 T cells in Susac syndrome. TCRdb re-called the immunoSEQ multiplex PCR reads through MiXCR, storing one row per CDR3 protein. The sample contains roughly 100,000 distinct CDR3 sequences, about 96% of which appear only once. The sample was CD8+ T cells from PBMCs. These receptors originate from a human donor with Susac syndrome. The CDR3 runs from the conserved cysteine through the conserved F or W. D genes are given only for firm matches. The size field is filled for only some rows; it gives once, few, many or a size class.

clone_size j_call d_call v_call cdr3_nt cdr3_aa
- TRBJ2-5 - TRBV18 TGTGCCAGCTCATACCATGGGGCGGGGTCGGTCCAAGAGACCCAGTACTTC CASSYHGAGSVQETQYF
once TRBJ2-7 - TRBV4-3 TGCGCCAGCAGCCAAGATCTGGGGACCCGGGAGCAGTACTTC CASSQDLGTREQYF
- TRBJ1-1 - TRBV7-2 TGTGCCAGCAGAACCCTTATCCGGGGCCGCACTGAAGCTTTCTTT CASRTLIRGRTEAFF
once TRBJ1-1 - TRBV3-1 TGTGCCAGCAGCCAAGATCCCCAGAAGGCTGAAGCTTTCTTT CASSQDPQKAEAFF
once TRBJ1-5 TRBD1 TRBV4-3 TGCGCCAGCAGCCAAGTGGCAGGGGGCAAGCAGCCCCAGCATTTT CASSQVAGGKQPQHF
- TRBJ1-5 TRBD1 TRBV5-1 TGCGCCAGCAGCCCGGGACAGGGGGCTAAGCAGCCCCAGCATTTT CASSPGQGAKQPQHF
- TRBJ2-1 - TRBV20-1 TGCAGTGCTATCGGGGACTACAATGAGCAGTTCTTC CSAIGDYNEQFF
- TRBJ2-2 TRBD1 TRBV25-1 TGTGCCAGCAGTGACCCTAACGACAGGGCGAGTACCGGGGAGCTGTTTTTT CASSDPNDRASTGELFF
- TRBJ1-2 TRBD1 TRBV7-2 TGTGCCAGCAGCTTATGGGGACAGAACTATGGCTACACCTTC CASSLWGQNYGYTF
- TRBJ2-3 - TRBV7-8 TGTGCCAGCAGCCCCCACTCAGATACGCAGTATTTT CASSPHSDTQYF
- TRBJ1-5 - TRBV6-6 TGTGCCAGCAGTATGATTGGAGGGGATCAGCCCCAGCATTTT CASSMIGGDQPQHF
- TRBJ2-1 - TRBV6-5 TGTGCCAGCAGATCGGGGGGCGGTGAGCAGTTCTTC CASRSGGGEQFF
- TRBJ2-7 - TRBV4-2 TGTGCCAGCAGCCAAGCGGGTACTTTGTACGAGCAGTACTTC CASSQAGTLYEQYF
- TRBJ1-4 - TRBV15 TGTGCCACCAGCAGTCACAGAAATGAAAAACTGTTTTTT CATSSHRNEKLFF
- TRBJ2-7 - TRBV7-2 TGTGCCAGCAGCTTCAGGGGCGAGCAGTACTTC CASSFRGEQYF
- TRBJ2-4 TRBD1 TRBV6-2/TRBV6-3 TGTGCCAGCAGCCCGACAGGGGGCGCGGCCAAAAACATTCAGTACTTC CASSPTGGAAKNIQYF
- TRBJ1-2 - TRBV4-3 TGCGCCAGCAGCCAAGAAGTGACCGGGAGTTCCCCCTTGGGCTACACCTTC CASSQEVTGSSPLGYTF
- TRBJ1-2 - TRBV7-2 TGTGCCAGCAGCCTAGCGTCCCGGTATGGCTACACCTTC CASSLASRYGYTF
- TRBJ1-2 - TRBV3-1 TGTGCCAGCAGCCCAAACAGGGAAATCTCGGTCTATGGCTACACCTTC CASSPNREISVYGYTF
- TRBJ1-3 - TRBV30 TGTGCCTGGAGTGGACGGACTCCTGGAAACACCATATATTTT CAWSGRTPGNTIYF
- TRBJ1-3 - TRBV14 TGTGCCAGCAGCCAAGTTATTGGGCGAAACACCATATATTTT CASSQVIGRNTIYF
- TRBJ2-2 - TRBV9 TGTGCCAGCAGCGAACGGGTGTTCACCGGGGAGCTGTTTTTT CASSERVFTGELFF
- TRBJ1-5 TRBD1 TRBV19 TGTGCCAGTAGTTTGGACAGGGGGCTACCTTTTCAGCCCCAGCATTTT CASSLDRGLPFQPQHF
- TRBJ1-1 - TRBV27 TGTGCCAGCAGGACAGGGAACACTGAAGCTTTCTTT CASRTGNTEAFF
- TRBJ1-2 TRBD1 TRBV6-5 TGTGCCAGCAGCGCGTTACAGGGGGGTGACGGCTACACCTTC CASSALQGGDGYTF
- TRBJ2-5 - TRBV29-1 TGCAGCGTTGAACCGGCCAGGGTGCAAGAGACCCAGTACTTC CSVEPARVQETQYF
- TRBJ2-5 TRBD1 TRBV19 TGTGCCAGTAGTAAGAACAGGGGATCGGGTGAGACCCAGTACTTC CASSKNRGSGETQYF
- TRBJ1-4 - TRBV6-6 TGTGCCAGCAGTTACCCGGGGGAAAAACTGTTTTTT CASSYPGEKLFF
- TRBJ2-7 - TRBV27 TGTGCCAGCAGTTCGACATCTACCAGGGGAGGGGACTACGAGCAGTACTTC CASSSTSTRGGDYEQYF
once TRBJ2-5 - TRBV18 TGTGCCAGCTCACCGCGGTCAGGGGTACAAGAGACCCAGTACTTC CASSPRSGVQETQYF
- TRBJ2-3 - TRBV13 TGTGCCAGCAGCCCCGGGGTTAGCACAGATACGCAGTATTTT CASSPGVSTDTQYF
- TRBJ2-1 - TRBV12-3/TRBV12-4 TGTGCCAGCAGTCCCAGGGTTTTGGGTAATGAGCAGTTCTTC CASSPRVLGNEQFF
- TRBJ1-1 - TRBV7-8 TGTGCCAGCAGCTCCTGGCCGCGAGGGCCGGACGCTGAAGCTTTCTTT CASSSWPRGPDAEAFF
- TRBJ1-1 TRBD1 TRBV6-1 TGTGCCAGCACTCTCTCCGGGACAGGGGAGTACACTGAAGCTTTCTTT CASTLSGTGEYTEAFF
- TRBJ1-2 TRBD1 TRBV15 TGTGCCACCAGCAGTGGGACAGATACTAACTATGGCTACACCTTC CATSSGTDTNYGYTF
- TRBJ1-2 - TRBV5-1 TGCGCCAGCAGCTTCGCCAGGGAAAGCTATGGCTACACCTTC CASSFARESYGYTF
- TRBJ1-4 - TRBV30 TGTGCCTGGAGTGTACTCGGGGCCAGTGAGGAACTGTTTTTT CAWSVLGASEELFF
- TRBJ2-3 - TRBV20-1 TGCAGTGCTAGTGGGACAAAAGTACCTAGCACAGATACGCAGTATTTT CSASGTKVPSTDTQYF
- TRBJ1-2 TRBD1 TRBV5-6 TGTGCCAGCGCCCGACAGGGGCCTAACTATGGCTACACCTTC CASARQGPNYGYTF
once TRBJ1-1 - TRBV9 TGTGCCAGCAGCGTGGATGGGCAAAGCACTGAAGCTTTCTTT CASSVDGQSTEAFF
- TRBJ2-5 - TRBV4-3 TGCGCCAGCAGCCAAGATTATGGGGAGACAGAGACCCAGTACTTC CASSQDYGETETQYF
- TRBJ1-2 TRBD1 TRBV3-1 TGTGCCAGCAGATCAGACAGGGACAGGTCTGGCTACACCTTC CASRSDRDRSGYTF
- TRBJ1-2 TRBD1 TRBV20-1 TGCAGTGCTGGAGGGGACAGGTCGAGGGGTATGGATGGCTACACCTTC CSAGGDRSRGMDGYTF
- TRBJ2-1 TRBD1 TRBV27 TGTGCCAGCAGTCCCCGGACAGGGGTGGGTGAGCAGTTCTTC CASSPRTGVGEQFF
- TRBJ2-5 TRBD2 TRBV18 TGTGCCAGCTCACCACTAGCGGGGGCACAAGAGACCCAGTACTTC CASSPLAGAQETQYF
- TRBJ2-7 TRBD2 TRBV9 TGTGCCAGCAGCGCTAGCGGGGGGGCTTACGAGCAGTACTTC CASSASGGAYEQYF
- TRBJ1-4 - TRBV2 TGTGCCAGCAGTGACATGCTTTGGGAAAAACTGTTTTTT CASSDMLWEKLFF
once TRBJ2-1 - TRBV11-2 TGTGCCAGCAGCTTAGTGGGATTGTCTGATGACATGGGGTTCTTC CASSLVGLSDDMGFF
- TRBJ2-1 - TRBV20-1 TGCAGTGCCTGGGGTGACGGCCACAATGAGCAGTTCTTC CSAWGDGHNEQFF
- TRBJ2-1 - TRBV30 TGTGCCTGGAGTCCCACCGGCCATGAGCAGTTCTTC CAWSPTGHEQFF
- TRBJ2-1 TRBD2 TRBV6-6 TGTGCCAGCACCTCCACTAGCGGGGGGTACAATGAGCAGTTCTTC CASTSTSGGYNEQFF